This is a list of T cell receptor beta chains from one sample in a study of identical twins' blood T cells. From the 5' RACE reads, TCRdb called clonotypes with MiXCR, one entry per CDR3 protein. The repertoire includes 350,000 to 400,000 distinct CDR3 sequences, roughly 27% of them detected once, and more than 5.5% sits in the top ten. The sequencing sample was made of PBMCs. The receptors stem from a woman between 18 and 50 years old in good health. The CDR3 runs from the conserved cysteine through the conserved F or W. Fields, in order: V gene, clone size, D gene, CDR3 length, J gene, CDR3 protein, CDR3 DNA. The D gene is left open where the match is weak. Not all rows give a size; the values are once, few, many and, for expanded clones, a class.

TRBV27	NA	TRBD1	13	TRBJ1-1	CASSDLGGAEAFF	TGTGCCAGCAGTGACCTAGGGGGCGCTGAAGCTTTCTTT
TRBV25-1	many	NA	14	TRBJ2-7	CASSERYTSYEQYF	TGTGCCAGCAGTGAGAGGTACACTTCCTACGAGCAGTACTTC
TRBV30	few	NA	13	TRBJ2-2	CAWIRGYAGELFF	TGTGCCTGGATAAGGGGGTACGCCGGGGAGCTGTTTTTT
TRBV7-9	few	NA	15	TRBJ1-1	CASSSPTPGPIEAFF	TGTGCCAGCAGTTCACCAACCCCAGGGCCGATTGAAGCTTTCTTT
TRBV11-2	NA	NA	15	TRBJ2-5	CASSLRGEPQETQYF	TGTGCCAGCAGCTTACGAGGAGAGCCCCAAGAGACCCAGTACTTC
TRBV24-1	NA	NA	10	TRBJ1-3	CATSDVRGYF	TGTGCCACCAGTGATGTACGGGGGTATTTT
TRBV10-3	many	TRBD1	12	TRBJ1-1	CAMGTDNTEAFF	TGTGCCATGGGGACAGACAACACTGAAGCTTTCTTT
TRBV2	NA	NA	12	TRBJ1-4	CASSGEGEKLFF	TGTGCCAGCAGTGGAGAAGGAGAAAAACTGTTTTTT
TRBV12-3/TRBV12-4	few	TRBD2	15	TRBJ2-5	CASSRYLAGVEAQYF	TGTGCCAGCAGTAGATACTTAGCGGGAGTAGAGGCCCAGTACTTC
TRBV5-1	few	NA	16	TRBJ1-2	CASSVSQGYPNYGYTF	TGCGCCAGCAGCGTCTCCCAGGGTTACCCTAACTATGGCTACACCTTC
TRBV29-1	few	NA	11	TRBJ2-7	CSAGPRHEQYF	TGCAGCGCTGGACCCCGCCACGAGCAGTACTTC
TRBV14	few	TRBD1	13	TRBJ1-5	CASSRDSGRPQHF	TGTGCCAGCAGCCGGGACAGCGGGCGGCCCCAGCATTTT
TRBV12-3/TRBV12-4	few	NA	12	TRBJ2-3	CASSFERDTQYF	TGTGCCAGCAGTTTTGAGAGGGATACGCAGTATTTT
TRBV9	few	NA	16	TRBJ1-2	CASSVKPGPSQSGYTF	TGTGCCAGCAGCGTTAAGCCGGGACCCTCCCAATCGGGCTACACCTTC
TRBV27	few	NA	12	TRBJ2-1	CASIGSNYEQFF	TGTGCCAGCATCGGTTCTAACTATGAGCAGTTCTTC
TRBV29-1	once	NA	15	TRBJ1-1	CSVEERAGLNTEAFF	TGCAGCGTTGAAGAGAGGGCGGGACTGAACACTGAAGCTTTCTTT
TRBV12-3/TRBV12-4	NA	TRBD2	15	TRBJ2-3	CASSSREASTDTQYF	TGTGCCAGCAGTTCGCGGGAGGCTAGCACAGATACGCAGTATTTT
TRBV10-3	NA	TRBD1	16	TRBJ1-2	CAINTQGRESNYGYTF	TGTGCCATCAATACACAGGGGAGGGAGTCCAACTATGGCTACACCTTC
TRBV11-2	NA	TRBD2	11	TRBJ2-1	CASSYGLGLVF	TGTGCCAGCAGCTACGGACTAGGGCTGGTTTTC
TRBV5-1	few	TRBD2	16	TRBJ2-3	CASSSVLADNTDTQYF	TGCGCCAGCAGCTCGGTACTAGCGGATAACACAGATACGCAGTATTTT
TRBV20-1	few	TRBD2	14	TRBJ2-5	CSARPSGVKETQYF	TGCAGTGCTAGACCTAGCGGGGTTAAAGAGACCCAGTACTTC
TRBV10-1	NA	TRBD1	13	TRBJ2-3	CATRDRGGSTQYF	TGCGCCACCCGTGACAGGGGAGGCAGTACGCAGTATTTT
TRBV29-1	few	TRBD1	12	TRBJ2-2	CSVAYRGGELFF	TGCAGCGTAGCGTACAGGGGCGGGGAGCTGTTTTTT
TRBV7-9	NA	NA	13	TRBJ1-5	CASRAGSGTSLHF	TGTGCCAGCAGGGCTGGGTCCGGGACTTCTTTGCATTTT
TRBV7-6	NA	NA	14	TRBJ1-2	CASSLFITGYGYTF	TGTGCCAGCAGCTTATTCATAACAGGTTATGGCTACACCTTC
TRBV6-1	few	NA	13	TRBJ2-7	CASKTGSHYEQYF	TGTGCCAGCAAGACCGGGAGTCACTACGAGCAGTACTTC
TRBV5-1	NA	NA	13	TRBJ2-3	CASSLWGRDTQYF	TGCGCCAGCAGCTTGTGGGGGAGAGATACGCAGTATTTT
TRBV5-1	NA	TRBD1	17	TRBJ2-2	CASSWKWDRANTGELFF	TGCGCCAGCAGCTGGAAATGGGACAGGGCGAACACCGGGGAGCTGTTTTTT
TRBV5-6	NA	NA	15	TRBJ1-4	CASSWQGGTNEKLFF	TGTGCCAGCAGCTGGCAGGGTGGCACTAATGAAAAACTGTTTTTT
TRBV5-1	NA	NA	12	TRBJ1-1	CATHQDYPEAFF	TGCGCCACCCATCAGGACTATCCTGAAGCTTTCTTT
TRBV7-6	NA	NA	15	TRBJ1-3	CASSLASDLGNTIYF	TGTGCCAGCAGCTTAGCGTCAGATCTCGGAAACACCATATATTTT
TRBV6-5	many	NA	13	TRBJ1-5	CASSYKADKPQHF	TGTGCCAGCAGTTATAAGGCTGACAAGCCCCAGCATTTT
TRBV29-1	NA	NA	12	TRBJ2-2	CSVGEGGRELFF	TGCAGCGTTGGAGAGGGAGGAAGGGAGCTGTTTTTT
TRBV10-2	NA	TRBD2	15	TRBJ2-3	CASRRTSGGTDTQYF	TGCGCCAGCAGGAGGACTAGCGGGGGGACAGATACGCAGTATTTT
TRBV5-6	few	TRBD2	15	TRBJ2-5	CASSLDSGRVETQYF	TGTGCCAGCAGCTTGGACAGCGGGAGGGTGGAGACCCAGTACTTC
TRBV5-1	NA	NA	16	TRBJ1-5	CASTRDKDYSNQPQHF	TGCGCCAGCACCCGGGACAAGGATTATAGCAATCAGCCCCAGCATTTT
TRBV7-9	few	NA	11	TRBJ1-2	CASSARDNDTF	TGTGCCAGCAGCGCCCGGGACAATGACACCTTC
TRBV6-6	NA	NA	13	TRBJ1-2	CASRLTEGIGYTF	TGTGCCAGCAGACTAACAGAGGGGATCGGCTACACCTTC
TRBV7-2	few	TRBD1	15	TRBJ1-1	CASSLPRQGATEAFF	TGTGCCAGCAGCTTACCACGACAGGGGGCGACTGAAGCTTTCTTT
TRBV20-1	few	NA	10	TRBJ2-3	CSARVAWQYF	TGCAGTGCTAGAGTAGCTTGGCAGTATTTT
TRBV29-1	many	NA	11	TRBJ1-2	CSVEVSYGYTF	TGCAGCGTGGAAGTAAGCTATGGCTACACCTTC
TRBV19	NA	NA	15	TRBJ1-5	CASSIGALGNQPQHF	TGTGCCAGTAGTATAGGGGCGCTGGGCAATCAGCCCCAGCATTTT
TRBV20-1	NA	TRBD2	13	TRBJ2-2	CSAGLAGIGELFF	TGCAGTGCCGGACTAGCGGGAATCGGGGAGCTGTTTTTT
TRBV9	NA	NA	14	TRBJ1-2	CASSATSTNYGYTF	TGTGCCAGCAGCGCTACTTCAACTAACTATGGCTACACCTTC
TRBV12-3/TRBV12-4	few	NA	13	TRBJ1-1	CASRGQFNTEAFF	TGTGCCAGCAGGGGACAATTTAACACTGAAGCTTTCTTT
TRBV30	NA	NA	13	TRBJ1-3	CAWNVDSRNTIYF	TGTGCCTGGAATGTGGACTCTAGAAACACCATATATTTT
TRBV27	NA	NA	13	TRBJ1-4	CAISRGGYEKLFF	TGTGCCATCAGCCGTGGCGGGTATGAAAAACTGTTTTTT
TRBV10-3	many	NA	13	TRBJ1-2	CAIGSGRNYGYTF	TGTGCCATAGGCAGTGGGCGGAACTATGGCTACACCTTC
TRBV20-1	once	NA	14	TRBJ1-5	CSASPGASNQPQHF	TGCAGTGCTAGTCCGGGGGCCTCCAATCAGCCCCAGCATTTT
TRBV20-1	NA	NA	16	TRBJ1-6	CSARVGTGVYNSPLHF	TGCAGTGCTAGAGTTGGGACGGGGGTCTATAATTCACCCCTCCACTTT
TRBV20-1	NA	NA	15	TRBJ1-5	CSARDVGLSDQPQHF	TGCAGTGCTAGAGATGTAGGGCTGTCGGATCAGCCCCAGCATTTT
TRBV7-2	few	TRBD2	15	TRBJ2-1	CASSFTTSVYNEQFF	TGTGCCAGCAGCTTCACGACTAGCGTCTACAATGAGCAGTTCTTC
TRBV9	few	NA	14	TRBJ2-7	CASSPFGEPYEQYF	TGTGCCAGCAGCCCTTTCGGGGAGCCATACGAGCAGTACTTC
TRBV3-1	NA	NA	14	TRBJ2-1	CASRGSGGYNEQFF	TGTGCCAGCAGAGGTTCCGGCGGCTACAATGAGCAGTTCTTC
TRBV7-8	few	NA	14	TRBJ2-5	CASRSRFVRETQYF	TGTGCCAGCCGGAGTAGGTTCGTCAGAGAGACCCAGTACTTC